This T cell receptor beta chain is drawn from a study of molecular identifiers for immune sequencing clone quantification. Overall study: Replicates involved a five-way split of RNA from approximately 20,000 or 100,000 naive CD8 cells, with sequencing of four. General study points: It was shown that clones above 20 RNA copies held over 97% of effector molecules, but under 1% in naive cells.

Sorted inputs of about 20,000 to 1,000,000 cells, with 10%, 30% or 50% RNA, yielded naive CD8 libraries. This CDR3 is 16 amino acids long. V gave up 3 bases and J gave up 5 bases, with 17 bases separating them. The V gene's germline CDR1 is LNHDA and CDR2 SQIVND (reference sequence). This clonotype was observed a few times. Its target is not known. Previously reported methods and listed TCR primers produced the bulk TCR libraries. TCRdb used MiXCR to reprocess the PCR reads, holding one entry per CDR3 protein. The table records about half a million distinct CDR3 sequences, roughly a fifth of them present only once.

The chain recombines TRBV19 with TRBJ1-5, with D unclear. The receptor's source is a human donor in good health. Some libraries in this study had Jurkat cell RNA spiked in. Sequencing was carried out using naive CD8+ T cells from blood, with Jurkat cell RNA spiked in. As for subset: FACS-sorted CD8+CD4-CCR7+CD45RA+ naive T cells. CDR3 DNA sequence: TGTGCCAGTAGTATCTTGGTTGGACCGGCGGATCAGCCCCAGCATTTT. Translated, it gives CASSILVGPADQPQHF.